A single sample gave rise to the 20 T cell receptor beta chains below, sequenced in a study of cytomegalovirus exposure and HLA in healthy donors. Use of 60 Vbeta and 13 Jbeta primers characterized the PCR. Profiling relied on immunoSEQ multiplex PCR, and the TCRdb table lists in-frame clones only, not all of them. The repertoire consists of 45,000 to 60,000 clones, with around three quarters occurring once and the leading ten covering about 7.8%. Sample: PBMCs. The origin of the receptors is a man aged 30 to 45 in good health and CMV-seropositive.

The genes are TRBV28 and TRBJ2-7, with no clear D. V lost 1 base to trimming and J lost 0 bases, with 4 bases between them. The CDR3 is 13 amino acids. CDR1 and CDR2 (germline): MDHEN, SYDVKM. CDR3 sequence: CASSLLASYEQYF. DNA of the CDR3: TGTGCCAGCAGTTTATTAGCCTCCTACGAGCAGTACTTC.

Notes on this clone: One end of the junction does not line up with germline, which may come from a read error. The chain links TRBV15 to TRBJ1-2; D perhaps matches TRBD1 (6 bases). CDR3 length: 13 amino acids. Looked up from germline, CDR1 is LNHNV and CDR2 is YYDKDF (reference sequence). The CDR3 DNA follows: TGTGCCACCAGAGAAGGGGGAGGGGACGGCTACCCCTTC. This translates into CATREGGGDGYPF.

The chain couples TRBV6-5 to TRBJ2-2; 8 bases match TRBD2. Germline V lookup: CDR1 MNHEY, CDR2 SVGAGI. The CDR3 covers 14 residues. V shed 6 bases, J shed 7 bases, and the junction held 7 bases outside the gene matches. The DNA of the CDR3 is TGTGCCAGCAGAATGGGCGGGGGGCACGGGGAGCTGTTTTTT. Encoded protein: CASRMGGGHGELFF.

This clone is a singleton in its sample. The CDR3 sequence: CASSLRHRGVTEAFF. CDR3 in DNA: TGTGCCAGCAGCTTACGTCATCGGGGGGTCACTGAAGCTTTCTTT. The chain uses TRBV11-2 and TRBJ1-1, with TRBD1 as a possible D gene (5 bases). The V gene lost 2 bases and the J gene lost 4 bases, with 14 bases spanning the gap. There are 15 residues in the CDR3. The germline gives CDR1 SGHAT, CDR2 FQNNGV.

V usage is TRBV7-9 and J usage is TRBJ2-3, with D unresolved. CDR1 is SEHNR, CDR2 FQNEAQ, per germline (reference sequence). V lost 1 base, J lost 5 bases, and 16 bases lay in between. CDR3 length equals 16 residues. The CDR3 bases are TGTGCCAGCAGCTTAGGGGCCACGTTTATTTTAGATACGCAGTATTTT. This translates into CASSLGATFILDTQYF.

This clone was detected once. This sequence joins TRBV7-3 and TRBJ2-3, with 10 positions matching TRBD2. Germline V gene lookup returns CDR1 SGHTA and CDR2 FQGTGA. V was pared by 5 bases and J by 4 bases, with 9 bases of the junction left unmatched. The CDR3 contains 16 residues. Here the CDR3 DNA reads TGTGCCAGCAGCCCCATGCCTAGCGGGGGTGCAGATACGCAGTATTTT. Its protein is CASSPMPSGGADTQYF.

This clone was observed a single time. The rearrangement uses TRBV7-7 and TRBJ2-4; 8 nucleotides align to TRBD2. The CDR3 runs 20 residues. Per the germline V gene, CDR1 is SSHAT and CDR2 is FNYEAQ (reference sequence). The J segment lost 1 base and the V segment lost 4 bases, leaving 18 bases of the junction unmatched. The DNA for the CDR3 is TGTGCCAGCAGCTCCGCCCTTGTCCCGGGGGGGCCGAAGGCCAAAAACATTCAGTACTTC. This translates into CASSSALVPGGPKAKNIQYF.

This clone was observed a single time. The genes are TRBV5-1 and TRBJ2-5; D gene unclear. With the DNA end fitting TRBJ2-7 better, the J assignment may be wrong. In germline, CDR1 is SGHRS, CDR2 YFSETQ. This CDR3 comprises 13 residues. CDR3: CASSLDYFYEQYF. CDR3 nucleotide sequence: TGCGCCAGCAGCTTGGACTACTTCTACGAGCAGTACTTC.

The chain couples TRBV28 to TRBJ1-6, with D possibly being TRBD1 (6 bases). The CDR3 runs 15 residues. CDR1 MDHEN and CDR2 SYDVKM come from the germline V gene. V was cut by 6 bases and J by 0 bases, with 9 bases left in between. The CDR3 DNA reads as TGTGCCAGCAGAACAGGGAGCTCCTATAATTCACCCCTCCACTTT. This encodes CASRTGSSYNSPLHF.

This chain connects TRBV30 to TRBJ2-1; 13 bases map to TRBD2. V lost 1 base and J lost 0; bases outside the gene matches: 3. The V gene's germline CDR1 is GTSNPN and CDR2 SVGIG (reference sequence). The CDR3 has 17 residues. For the CDR3, the DNA is TGTGCCTGGAGTGAACTAGCGGGGGGGCCCTCCTACAATGAGCAGTTCTTC. Protein: CAWSELAGGPSYNEQFF.

The rearrangement links TRBV15 to TRBJ2-7, with TRBD1 matching 10 bases. After removal of 0 bases from V and 4 bases from J, the junction contained 18 bases not matched to a gene. CDR1 LNHNV and CDR2 YYDKDF come from the germline V gene (reference sequence). This CDR3 has 20 residues. CDR3: CATSRDTGDRGFLRAYEQYF. The CDR3 region has the DNA TGTGCCACCAGCAGAGATACGGGGGACAGGGGTTTTTTGAGAGCATACGAGCAGTACTTC.

The gene calls are TRBV4-1 and TRBJ2-7, with D unresolved. The CDR3 totals 13 residues. V lost 4 bases to trimming and J lost 4 bases, with 11 bases between them. The germline CDR1 and CDR2 sequences are MGHRA and YSYEKL. Here the CDR3 DNA reads TGCGCCAGCAGCCGCGGATCTTATTACGAGCAGTACTTC. This sequence encodes CASSRGSYYEQYF.

The chain carries TRBV2 and TRBJ1-6, with a tentative D call TRBD1 (6 bases). Trimming removed 0 bases from V and 7 bases from J, with 16 bases in between. From germline, CDR1 is SNHLY and CDR2 FYNNEI. The CDR3 loop spans 17 amino acids. CDR3 in amino acids: CASSEALRDTENSPLHF. As DNA, the CDR3 is TGTGCCAGCAGTGAAGCGCTTAGGGACACGGAGAATTCACCCCTCCACTTT.

The chain recombines TRBV10-1 with TRBJ2-1, with TRBD2 as a possible D gene (7 bases). CDR3 length: 15 residues. V shed 3 bases and J shed 3 bases, with 12 bases lying between them. In germline, CDR1 is WNHNN, CDR2 SYGVQD (reference sequence). The CDR3 DNA reads as TGCGCCAGCAGTGATGGGGGGGCCGGCTACAATGAGCAGTTCTTC. It is translated as CASSDGGAGYNEQFF.

The V call is TRBV7-6, the J call TRBJ2-2, with TRBD2 matching 7 bases. The J segment lost 5 bases and the V segment lost 1 base, leaving 16 bases of the junction unmatched. The CDR3 loop spans 19 amino acids. Germline loops: CDR1 SGHVS, CDR2 FNYEAQ. The CDR3 loop is CASSLGLADIPMETGELFF. CDR3 bases: TGTGCCAGCAGCTTAGGACTAGCAGATATCCCCATGGAGACCGGGGAGCTGTTTTTT.

This rearrangement joins TRBV4-2 to TRBJ2-2; TRBD2 matches at 11 bases. This CDR3 region has 16 residues. The ends lost 4 bases at V and 1 base at J; junction bases unmatched: 2. Germline V lookup: CDR1 LGHNA, CDR2 YNFKEQ. This chain's CDR3 is CASSPGLAGNTGELFF. In DNA, the CDR3 is TGTGCCAGCAGCCCCGGACTAGCGGGGAACACCGGGGAGCTGTTTTTT.

This clone was found a few times. The rearrangement uses TRBV19 and TRBJ1-4; D unclear. This CDR3 has 16 residues. Germline CDR1 LNHDA, CDR2 SQIVND (reference sequence). Deletions cut 6 bases from V and 5 bases from J, with 19 bases between. The CDR3 bases are TGTGCCAGTAGATCCCCGGACGGCGGGAAGAATGAAAAACTGTTTTTT. Protein: CASRSPDGGKNEKLFF. Full variable domain (rest looked up from reference TRBV19 and TRBJ1-4): DGGITQSPKYLFRKEGQNVTLSCEQNLNHDAMYWYRQDPGQGLRLIYYSQIVNDFQKGDIAEGYSVSREKKESFPLTVTSAQKNPTAFYLCASRSPDGGKNEKLFFGSGTQLSVL.

The rearrangement joins TRBV27 to TRBJ2-7; TRBD2 is a possible D gene (5 bases). The CDR3 covers 14 residues. Germline CDR1 reads MNHEY; CDR2 reads SMNVEV (reference sequence). V lost 3 bases, J lost 3 bases, and 12 bases lay in between. This CDR3 is CASSLAGPNYEQYF. CDR3 DNA: TGTGCCAGCAGTTTGGCGGGCCCCAACTACGAGCAGTACTTC.

This clone has a handful of counts. J is TRBJ2-1 and V is TRBV27, with 7 bases that match TRBD2. With 6 bases clipped from V and 9 bases from J, the junction kept 2 bases outside the gene matches. Per germline, CDR1 MNHEY and CDR2 SMNVEV (reference sequence). The CDR3 is 11 residues long. The CDR3 here is CASRWGGEQFF. In DNA, the CDR3 is TGTGCCAGCAGGTGGGGGGGTGAGCAGTTCTTC.

V usage is TRBV19 and J usage is TRBJ1-1; weak D call: TRBD1 (6 bases). Germline V gene data show CDR1 as LNHDA and CDR2 as SQIVND (reference sequence). V lost 10 bases and J lost 5, with 14 bases in between. This CDR3 contains 12 residues. The CDR3 DNA reads TGTGCCACTCGAACAGGGCTGACTGAAGCTTTCTTT. This encodes CATRTGLTEAFF.